This TCR beta chain was sequenced during a study of regulatory T cells in long-lasting Graves disease (dated by TCRdb to the early 2020s). Background for the entire study: Antithyroid drugs had been taken for less than 3 months by newly diagnosed Graves' disease patients. Patients with persistent Graves' disease were compared with patients with newly diagnosed Graves' disease using TCR sequencing and RNA sequencing of peripheral blood. The study was registered as a clinical trial and conducted in China. A total of roughly 35 samples were covered by TCR sequencing, comprising roughly 13 persistent and around 20 newly diagnosed Graves' disease patients. Paper-wide results and their limitations: Only the TCR beta chain was sequenced and analyzed. Compared with newly diagnosed patients, persistent Graves' disease patients had lower TCR Shannon entropy and fewer highly expanded clones, which suggests clonal expansion. Only peripheral blood was studied, because thyroid tissue, the primary lesion, was inaccessible. Patients with persistent disease shared more public clonotypes (around 3,000) than newly diagnosed patients did (966). As a limitation, the authors acknowledged that the small sample size may reduce accuracy.

As regards this clonotype: Its antigen remains unidentified. One base away there is no much larger clone; base qualities are not given.

The sample's time point label, decoded: newly diagnosed GD, antithyroid drugs for less than 3 months. RNA was extracted from PBMCs in TRIzol for both TCR sequencing and RNA sequencing. The diagnosis of Graves' disease followed American Thyroid Association guidelines. Patients were recruited from an endocrinology department in Xi'an, China. Each patient gave 8.5 to 9.5 milliliters of peripheral blood, collected in an EDTA anticoagulant tube. PBMCs were isolated by Ficoll Paque Plus density gradient separation without further T cell sorting. An Agilent 2100 Bioanalyzer and agarose gel were used to check RNA quality, while a NanoDrop 2000 measured RNA concentration. To prepare the library, multiplex PCR was applied. For sequencing, an Illumina HiSeq 4000 was employed. To build TCR beta libraries, CDR3 regions were amplified by Arm-PCR using iRepertoire HTBI primers. Before sequencing, the PCR products went through gel purification. For the original study's pipeline: Gene usage analysis of CDR3 amino acid clonotypes relied on the 60 or so TRBV and 14 TRBJ segments identified across samples. Filtered high-quality paired reads were merged into contigs using COPE and FqMerger. Contigs were aligned with BLAST to IMGT TRBV, TRBD and TRBJ reference genes, and CDR3 was defined per IMGT. Highly expanded clones were defined as clonotypes with a frequency above 0.1%. Shannon entropy was used to measure repertoire diversity, and the Gini coefficient was used to measure V-J evenness. Public clonotypes were defined as clonotypes shared by more than one individual. TCRdb reprocessing: public reads trimmed at Q25 with fastp, clones called with MiXCR, in-frame beta chains kept. Merged by CDR3 protein, the rows form single entries marked with the most common genes and DNA. V and J calls and clone size were set by TCRdb, not the authors. The sample data list about 500,000 distinct CDR3 sequences, and under 20% of these were observed just once. 12% of the sample is taken by the ten largest.

The data also belong to a second study, concerning T cells in Graves' hyperthyroidism and ophthalmopathy. As the second paper documents: Graves' hyperthyroidism was defined as stable when no progression to ophthalmopathy occurred over 18 months of follow-up. Hyperthyroidism patients were newly diagnosed, had a disease duration of under 2 months, and were aged 18 to 65 years. Any patient with an uncontrolled infection, another autoimmune disease, pregnancy or lactation was excluded. Diagnoses were established on the basis of clinical symptoms, serum thyroxine and TRAb, thyroid ultrasound, and orbital computed tomography. The TCR CDR3 was subjected to a first round of RT-PCR using the HTBI primer set and the Qiagen OneStep RT-PCR kit. Most expanded thyroid clonotypes (frequency above 0.001) were also detected in blood, a finding suggesting that blood repertoires may reflect thyroid immune responses. In cross-validation, a model built on a 13 V-J signature told ophthalmopathy apart from stable hyperthyroidism with approximately 90% sensitivity and roughly 83% specificity, and in testing the same model reached 80%/75%. In validation, progression to ophthalmopathy was predicted by the model with more than 65% sensitivity and 72.22% specificity, a median of approximately 6.5 months before onset. To identify distinguishing TCR V-J signatures, a discovery cohort of around 100 patients was used, comprising 43 with Graves' ophthalmopathy and around 57 with stable Graves' hyperthyroidism. Prospective prediction of ophthalmopathy was tested in an independent validation cohort consisting of fewer than 20 hyperthyroidism patients and 15 to 17 patients who later progressed to ophthalmopathy. For training and testing, the 100 or so patients in the discovery cohort were randomly divided in a 7:3 ratio. Thyroid tissue and blood T-cell repertoires from several Graves' hyperthyroidism patients were also compared in the study. Once sampling was done, hyperthyroidism patients were given methimazole at a starting dose of 30 mg daily, whereas ophthalmopathy patients were given high-dose intravenous methylprednisolone. Libraries were constructed in a second round of multiplex PCR, after which size selection and purification were carried out. The libraries were sequenced on an Illumina HiSeq2000 using paired-end 100 bp reads. SOAPnuke was used to process the raw data, removing reads that contained adapters or uncalled bases, had a mean Phred below 15, or lacked an exact match to the constant primer or identifier. High-quality paired reads were merged with COPE v1.2.5, and unique nucleotide sequences were defined as clonotypes. MiTCR v1.1 was used to align the clonotypes against IMGT TRBV, TRBD and TRBJ reference segments. The analysis was restricted to V-J combinations with a frequency above 0.0001, which together covered around 99% of the repertoires. The TCS score was defined as the ratio of F50 (clonal expansion) to E x V (chaos), calculated using BLOSUM62-based TCRdist between CDR3 peptides within each V-J. Welch's t-statistics and random forest reduced some 510 V-J features to 13, which were used in a naive Bayes classifier (R e1071). No statistical method was used to set the sample size in advance, and investigators knew the group allocation. The paper describes TCR Vbeta CDR3 sequencing of some 130 peripheral blood samples, made up of some 40 ophthalmopathy patients, approximately 73 hyperthyroidism patients and some 17 progressor patients.

The TCR was taken from a man in his forties with Graves disease. Donor details come from another sample of the same person, matched by shared clones. The material sequenced was peripheral blood mononuclear cells (PBMCs), taken at new diagnosis, from a patient treated with antithyroid drugs.

The CDR3 loop reads CASNSGTGYF. The sequenced DNA is TGTGCCAGCAACTCCGGGACAGGGTATTTT. The chain joins TRBV2 to TRBJ2-3, with TRBD1 identical over 8 junction bases. The CDR3 spans 10 residues, from the cysteine through the phenylalanine. Solely the CDR3 DNA is kept, with 30 bases framed from the first base. The germline V gene gives CDR1 as SNHLY and CDR2 as FYNNEI. The junction shows trimming of 7 bases on V and 14 bases on J, and the gene matches do not reach 5 bases of it.